The present T cell receptor (beta chain) was sequenced within a study of shared clonotypes between healthy human individuals. Across the whole study: The donor pool was made up of a couple of women and three men aged 18 to 49. Study-wide findings and caveats: When compared with the clonotypes that were shared by all four sorted-subset donors, the non-shared clonotypes turned out to have lower generation probabilities. Rarefaction showed sorted-subset sequencing was incomplete despite large depth.

Points on this clone: What it recognizes is unknown.

CDR3 length: 14 amino acids. V lost 4 bases to trimming and J lost 2 bases; unmatched junction nucleotides: 6. Germline V gene data show CDR1 as SGHTS and CDR2 as YDEGEE. Sequenced by immunoSEQ multiplex PCR; TCRdb stores in-frame clones only, minus some. The table lists some 650,000 clones, around 97% of them singletons. This TCR derives from a woman aged 30 to 39 in good health. The specimen was naive CD4+ T cells sorted from blood. The subset here: CD45RA+ positively selected. V is TRBV5-8 and J is TRBJ2-7; 7 bases match TRBD1. The CDR3, as DNA: TGTGCCAGCAGCCCCGGGACAGTACCCTACGAGCAGTACTTC. It translates to CASSPGTVPYEQYF.